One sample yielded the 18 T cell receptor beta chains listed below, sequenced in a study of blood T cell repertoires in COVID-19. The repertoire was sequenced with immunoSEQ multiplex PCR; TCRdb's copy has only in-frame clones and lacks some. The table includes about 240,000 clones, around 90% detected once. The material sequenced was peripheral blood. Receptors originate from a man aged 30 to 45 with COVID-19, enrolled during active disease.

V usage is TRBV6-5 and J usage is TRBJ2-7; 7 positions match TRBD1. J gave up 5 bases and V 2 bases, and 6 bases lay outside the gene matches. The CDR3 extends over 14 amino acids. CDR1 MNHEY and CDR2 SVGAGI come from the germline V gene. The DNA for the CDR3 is TGTGCCAGCAGTTACGGCAGGGGGATGGACGAGCAGTACTTC. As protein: CASSYGRGMDEQYF.

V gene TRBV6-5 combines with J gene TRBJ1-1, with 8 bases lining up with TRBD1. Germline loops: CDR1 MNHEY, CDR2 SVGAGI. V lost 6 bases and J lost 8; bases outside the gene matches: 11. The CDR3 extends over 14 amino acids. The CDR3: CASSQGQVEWEAFF. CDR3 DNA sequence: TGTGCCAGCAGCCAGGGACAGGTTGAGTGGGAAGCTTTCTTT.

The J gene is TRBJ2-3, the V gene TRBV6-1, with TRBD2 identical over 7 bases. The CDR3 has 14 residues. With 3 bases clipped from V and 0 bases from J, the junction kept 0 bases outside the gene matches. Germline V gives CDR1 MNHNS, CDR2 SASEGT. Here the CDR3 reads CASSERGSTDTQYF. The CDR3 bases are TGTGCCAGCAGTGAGCGGGGGAGCACAGATACGCAGTATTTT.

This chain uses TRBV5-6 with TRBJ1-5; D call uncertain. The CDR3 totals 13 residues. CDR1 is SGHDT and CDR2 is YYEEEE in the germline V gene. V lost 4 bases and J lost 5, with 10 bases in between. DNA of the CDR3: TGTGCCAGCAGCGGCAGGATCGATCAGCCCCAGCATTTT. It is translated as CASSGRIDQPQHF. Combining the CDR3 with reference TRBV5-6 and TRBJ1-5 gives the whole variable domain DAGVTQSPTHLIKTRGQQVTLRCSPKSGHDTVSWYQQALGQGPQFIFQYYEEEERQRGNFPDRFSGHQFPNYSSELNVNALLLGDSALYLCASSGRIDQPQHFGDGTRLSIL.

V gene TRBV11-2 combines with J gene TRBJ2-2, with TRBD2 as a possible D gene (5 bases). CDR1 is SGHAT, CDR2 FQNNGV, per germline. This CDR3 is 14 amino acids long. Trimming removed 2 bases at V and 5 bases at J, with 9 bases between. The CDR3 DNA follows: TGTGCCAGCAGCTTACTTCGAGGGACCGGGGAGCTGTTTTTT. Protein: CASSLLRGTGELFF.

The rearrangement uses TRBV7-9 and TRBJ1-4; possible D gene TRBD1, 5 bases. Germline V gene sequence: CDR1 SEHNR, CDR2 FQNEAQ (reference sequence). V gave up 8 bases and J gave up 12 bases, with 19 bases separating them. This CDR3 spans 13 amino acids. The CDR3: CASVFRVSGELFF. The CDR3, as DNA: TGTGCCAGCGTCTTCAGGGTTTCAGGAGAACTGTTTTTT.

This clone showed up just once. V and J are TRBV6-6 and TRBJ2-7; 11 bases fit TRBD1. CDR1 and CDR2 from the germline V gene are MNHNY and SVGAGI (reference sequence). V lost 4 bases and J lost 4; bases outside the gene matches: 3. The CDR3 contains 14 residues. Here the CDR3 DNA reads TGTGCCAGCAGTTGGACAGGGGGCAGATACGAGCAGTACTTC. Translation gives CASSWTGGRYEQYF.

The CDR3 sequence is CATSRDPSGIHTEAFF. Here the CDR3 DNA reads TGTGCCACCAGCAGAGATCCGTCAGGTATCCACACTGAAGCTTTCTTT. This rearrangement joins TRBV15 to TRBJ1-1, with D unclear. CDR1 and CDR2 (germline): LNHNV, YYDKDF (reference sequence). V lost 0 bases to trimming and J lost 3 bases, with 14 bases between them. The CDR3 totals 16 residues.

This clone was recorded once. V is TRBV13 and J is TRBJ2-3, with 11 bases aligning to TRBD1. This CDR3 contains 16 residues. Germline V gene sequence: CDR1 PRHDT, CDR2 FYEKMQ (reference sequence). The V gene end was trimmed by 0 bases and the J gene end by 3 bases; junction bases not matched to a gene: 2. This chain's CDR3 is CASSLGDRGLTDTQYF. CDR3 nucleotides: TGTGCCAGCAGCTTAGGGGACAGGGGGCTAACAGATACGCAGTATTTT.

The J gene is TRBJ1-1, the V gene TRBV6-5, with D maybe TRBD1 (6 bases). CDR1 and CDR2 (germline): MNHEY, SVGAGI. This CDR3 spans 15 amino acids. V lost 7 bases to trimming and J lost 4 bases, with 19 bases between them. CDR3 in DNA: TGTGCCAGCACCAACTACGGACAAGGGGGCACTGAAGCTTTCTTT. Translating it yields CASTNYGQGGTEAFF.

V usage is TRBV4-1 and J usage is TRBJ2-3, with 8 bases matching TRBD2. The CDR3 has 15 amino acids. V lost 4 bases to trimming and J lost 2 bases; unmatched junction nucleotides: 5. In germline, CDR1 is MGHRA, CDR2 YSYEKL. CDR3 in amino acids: CASSLGLAPTDTQYF. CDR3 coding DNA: TGCGCCAGCAGCCTCGGACTAGCCCCCACAGATACGCAGTATTTT.

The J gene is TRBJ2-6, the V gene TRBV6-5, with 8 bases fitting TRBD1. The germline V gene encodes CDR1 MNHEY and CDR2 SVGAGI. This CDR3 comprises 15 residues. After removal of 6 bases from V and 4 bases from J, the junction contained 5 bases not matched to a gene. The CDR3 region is CASSPGGSGANVLTF. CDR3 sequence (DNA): TGTGCCAGCAGCCCAGGGGGCTCAGGGGCCAACGTCCTGACTTTC.

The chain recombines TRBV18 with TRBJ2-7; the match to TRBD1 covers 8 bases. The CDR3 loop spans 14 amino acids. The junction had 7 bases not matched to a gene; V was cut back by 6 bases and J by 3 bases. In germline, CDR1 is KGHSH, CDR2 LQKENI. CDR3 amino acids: CASSPDRGVYEQYF. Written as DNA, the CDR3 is TGTGCCAGCTCCCCCGACAGGGGAGTCTACGAGCAGTACTTC.

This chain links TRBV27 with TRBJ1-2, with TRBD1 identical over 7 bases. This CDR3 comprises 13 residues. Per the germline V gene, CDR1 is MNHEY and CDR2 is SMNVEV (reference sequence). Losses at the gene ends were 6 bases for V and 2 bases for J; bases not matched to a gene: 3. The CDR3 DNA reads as TGTGCCAGCAGAGACAGGGTAAACTATGGCTACACCTTC. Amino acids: CASRDRVNYGYTF.

CDR3 residues: CASSSQGANTEAFF. CDR3 coding DNA: TGTGCCAGCAGCTCCCAGGGTGCGAACACTGAAGCTTTCTTT. V and J are TRBV5-5 and TRBJ1-1, with a weak D call TRBD1 (5 bases). The CDR3 length is 14 residues. CDR1 and CDR2 (germline): SGHKS, YYEKEE (reference sequence). V dropped 3 bases and J dropped 1 base, with 10 bases sitting between them.

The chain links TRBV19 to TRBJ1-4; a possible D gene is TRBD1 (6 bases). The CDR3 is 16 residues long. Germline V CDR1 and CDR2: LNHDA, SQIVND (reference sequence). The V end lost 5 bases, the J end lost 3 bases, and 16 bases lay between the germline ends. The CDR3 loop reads CASSDPRRGANEKLFF. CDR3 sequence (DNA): TGTGCCAGTAGTGACCCCCGCAGGGGTGCTAATGAAAAACTGTTTTTT. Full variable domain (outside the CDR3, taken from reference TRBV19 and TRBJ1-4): DGGITQSPKYLFRKEGQNVTLSCEQNLNHDAMYWYRQDPGQGLRLIYYSQIVNDFQKGDIAEGYSVSREKKESFPLTVTSAQKNPTAFYLCASSDPRRGANEKLFFGSGTQLSVL.

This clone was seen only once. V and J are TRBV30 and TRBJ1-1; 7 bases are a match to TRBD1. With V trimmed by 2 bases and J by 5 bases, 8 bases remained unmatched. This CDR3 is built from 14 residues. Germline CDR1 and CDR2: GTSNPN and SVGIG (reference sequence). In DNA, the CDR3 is TGTGCCTGGAGTCCCCTACAGGGGAGGACTGAAGCTTTCTTT. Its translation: CAWSPLQGRTEAFF.

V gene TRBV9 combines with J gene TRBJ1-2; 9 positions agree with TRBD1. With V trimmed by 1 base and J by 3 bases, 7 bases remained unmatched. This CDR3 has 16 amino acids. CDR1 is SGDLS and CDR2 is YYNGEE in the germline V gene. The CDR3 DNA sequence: TGTGCCAGCAGCGTAAGGGGGACAGGGTTAGACTATGGCTACACCTTC. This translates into CASSVRGTGLDYGYTF. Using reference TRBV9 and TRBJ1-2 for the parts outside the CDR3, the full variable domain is DSGVTQTPKHLITATGQRVTLRCSPRSGDLSVYWYQQSLDQGLQFLIQYYNGEERAKGNILERFSAQQFPDLHSELNLSSLELGDSALYFCASSVRGTGLDYGYTFGSGTRLTVV.